This T cell receptor beta chain was sequenced during a study of blood T cell repertoires in COVID-19. Study details: COVID-19 samples collected from the United States, Italy and Spain covered acute and convalescent phases. The analysed material was cDNA or gDNA that came from T cells, B-cell-depleted T cells, or PBMCs.

The CDR3 contains 14 residues. Germline lookup yields CDR1 SGHAT and CDR2 FQNNGV. The germline V and J ends were trimmed by 2 bases and 4 bases, with 11 bases remaining between them. Those enrolled in Seattle joined during active infection and were followed longitudinally afterward. Original processing notes: Amplified reference gene primers provided the basis for estimating nucleated cell counts. The protocol was immunoSEQ multiplex PCR, while the TCRdb copy is restricted to in-frame clones and leaves out a portion. V and J calls and clone size are those listed in that table; D and trimming were worked out from the DNA. Counted here are about 300,000 clones, about 81% occurring once; the ten biggest clones make up roughly 1.6%.

The clonotype comes from a human donor with COVID-19, enrolled during active disease. The donor label of this sample is uncertain. The rearrangement uses TRBV11-2 and TRBJ1-1, with D tentatively TRBD1 (6 bases). The sequencing sample was made of peripheral blood. CDR3 in DNA: TGTGCCAGCAGCTTAACCCAGGGGAGCACTGAAGCTTTCTTT. Its protein product is CASSLTQGSTEAFF.